The subject of this entry is one T cell receptor (beta chain). This specimen belongs to a study of technical replicates of blood from a few donors. Looked up from germline, CDR1 is MNHEY and CDR2 is SMNVEV (reference sequence). This CDR3 comprises 14 residues. Trimming cost V 4 bases and J 0 bases, with 10 bases left between them. Assay used: immunoSEQ multiplex PCR; TCRdb lists only in-frame clones, some missing. The sample lists 60,000 to 90,000 clones; 85% to 95% were seen once. The sequence derives from a human donor in good health. Sequencing input: T cells isolated from PBMCs. This chain links TRBV27 with TRBJ2-7, with D possibly matching TRBD1 (6 bases). This chain's CDR3 is CASSWQGYSYEQYF. The CDR3 nucleotides are TGTGCCAGCAGTTGGCAGGGGTACTCCTACGAGCAGTACTTC.